Reported below is one T cell receptor (beta chain). Its antigen is unknown. The sample belongs to a study of shared clonotypes between healthy human individuals. Study as a whole: Per donor, three plates held CD4 naive cells, three held CD4 memory, two held CD8 naive and one held CD8 memory.

Study outcomes and limitations: Sharing across a few donors was seen in 4% to 6.5% of naive CD4 clonotypes. Naive subsets, compared against memory subsets, generally had larger estimated richness values.

The ends lost 3 bases at V and 5 bases at J; junction bases unmatched: 5. Germline V gene sequence: CDR1 SGHRS, CDR2 YFSETQ. This CDR3 comprises 15 residues. The repertoire was sequenced with immunoSEQ multiplex PCR; TCRdb's copy has only in-frame clones and lacks some. The data contain about 2 million clones, about 95% of them singletons. The TCR originated in a man in his late teens or twenties in good health. V and J are TRBV5-1 and TRBJ2-1, with TRBD2 identical over 10 bases. Sequenced material: naive CD4+ T cells sorted from blood. Indicated subset: CD45RA+ positively selected. The CDR3 protein is CASSWGTSVHNEQFF. CDR3 bases: TGCGCCAGCAGCTGGGGGACTAGCGTTCACAATGAGCAGTTCTTC.